What follows are 9 T cell receptor beta chains derived from one specimen sequenced in a study of cytomegalovirus exposure and HLA in healthy donors. TCRdb's copy holds only in-frame clones and misses some; the assay was immunoSEQ multiplex PCR. The repertoire holds around 300,000 clones, 87% seen once, with about 1.2% in the top ten. Sequences were obtained from PBMCs. The receptors were sampled from a woman aged 25 to 45 in good health and CMV-seropositive.

The chain couples TRBV19 to TRBJ2-7, with 10 bases matching TRBD1. The CDR3 runs 15 residues. Germline-derived CDR1 and CDR2 are LNHDA and SQIVND (reference sequence). The J segment lost 2 bases and the V segment lost 5 bases, leaving 6 bases of the junction unmatched. The CDR3 DNA reads TGTGCCAGTAGTCTCCGGGACAGGGGTCCCTACGAGCAGTACTTC. It is translated as CASSLRDRGPYEQYF.

The V call is TRBV5-6, the J call TRBJ2-6; D call uncertain. This CDR3 contains 15 residues. V lost 1 base and J 4 bases, leaving 9 bases between the germline ends. Germline-derived CDR1 and CDR2 are SGHDT and YYEEEE. The CDR3 is CASSLPGPGANVLTF. In DNA form, the CDR3 reads TGTGCCAGCAGCTTGCCAGGACCCGGGGCCAACGTCCTGACTTTC.

This clone has a single count. The rearrangement links TRBV30 to TRBJ1-4; 9 bases are shared with TRBD1. V shed 7 bases and J 5 bases; nucleotides not matched to a gene: 11. There are 15 residues in the CDR3. Germline V gives CDR1 GTSNPN, CDR2 SVGIG (reference sequence). The CDR3 loop is CALRPGTGPNEKLFF. DNA for the CDR3: TGTGCCTTACGTCCCGGGACAGGGCCAAATGAAAAACTGTTTTTT.

This chain joins TRBV2 and TRBJ1-3; D might be TRBD1 (5 bases). Trimming pared 8 bases from V and 0 bases from J, leaving 14 bases between. Germline V lookup: CDR1 SNHLY, CDR2 FYNNEI. This CDR3 spans 15 amino acids. The CDR3 nucleotides read TGTGCCAGCCGGGAAGGGGACCTCTCTGGAAACACCATATATTTT. It encodes CASREGDLSGNTIYF.

The chain uses TRBV15 and TRBJ1-4, with D maybe TRBD1 (5 bases). V lost 3 bases and J 8 bases, leaving 19 bases between the germline ends. Per germline, CDR1 LNHNV and CDR2 YYDKDF (reference sequence). This CDR3 contains 16 residues. CDR3 sequence (DNA): TGTGCCACCAGCAGCCCAACCAGGGAACAGGTAGAAAAACTGTTTTTT. It translates to CATSSPTREQVEKLFF. Filled out from reference TRBV15 and TRBJ1-4, the complete variable domain reads DAMVIQNPRYQVTQFGKPVTLSCSQTLNHNVMYWYQQKSSQAPKLLFHYYDKDFNNEADTPDNFQSRRPNTSFCFLDIRSPGLGDTAMYLCATSSPTREQVEKLFFGSGTQLSVL.

This rearrangement joins TRBV5-1 to TRBJ1-2; a possible D gene is TRBD1 (5 bases). V shed 0 bases and J shed 6 bases, with 12 bases lying between them. This CDR3 is built from 14 residues. CDR1 and CDR2 (germline): SGHRS, YFSETQ. In DNA form, the CDR3 reads TGCGCCAGCAGCTTGGGGGATCAGGGAAATGGCTACACCTTC. This translates into CASSLGDQGNGYTF. The entire variable domain, with the rest obtained from reference TRBV5-1 and TRBJ1-2, is as follows: KAGVTQTPRYLIKTRGQQVTLSCSPISGHRSVSWYQQTPGQGLQFLFEYFSETQRNKGNFPGRFSGRQFSNSRSEMNVSTLELGDSALYLCASSLGDQGNGYTFGSGTRLTVV.

This chain uses TRBV11-2 with TRBJ1-2; D is undetermined. V lost 3 bases, J lost 1 base, and 12 bases lay in between. Per the germline V gene, CDR1 is SGHAT and CDR2 is FQNNGV. The CDR3 is 15 amino acids. Here the CDR3 DNA reads TGTGCCAGCAGCTTGAGTCCGACGGGTAACTATGGCTACACCTTC. The encoded protein is CASSLSPTGNYGYTF. The full variable domain, in which reference TRBV11-2 and TRBJ1-2 provide the parts outside the CDR3, is EAGVAQSPRYKIIEKRQSVAFWCNPISGHATLYWYQQILGQGPKLLIQFQNNGVVDDSQLPKDRFSAERLKGVDSTLKIQPAKLEDSAVYLCASSLSPTGNYGYTFGSGTRLTVV.

This clone was detected once. V is TRBV4-1 and J is TRBJ2-1, with D maybe TRBD1 (9 bases). Germline V gene data show CDR1 as MGHRA and CDR2 as YSYEKL. CDR3 length equals 18 residues. V gave up 2 bases and J gave up 9 bases, with 26 bases separating them. The CDR3: CASSQRAATGQGLGEQFF. The CDR3 DNA reads as TGCGCCAGCAGCCAAAGGGCGGCGACGGGACAGGGACTAGGTGAGCAGTTCTTC.

Only a few counts were recorded for this clone. CDR3 amino acids: CASSLSSGKREQYF. CDR3 sequence (DNA): TGTGCCAGCAGTTTGTCTAGCGGGAAAAGGGAGCAGTACTTC. This chain connects TRBV27 to TRBJ2-7; 9 bases are shared with TRBD2. Trimming took 3 bases from V and 7 from J; bases not matched to a gene: 7. This CDR3 region has 14 residues. CDR1 is MNHEY, CDR2 SMNVEV, per germline (reference sequence).